Following are 11 T cell receptor beta chains from one sample sequenced in a study of vaccination effects on CD4 cells after COVID-19 (dated by TCRdb to 2022 to 2024). After 10 to 11 days of culture, CD4+ T cells were isolated with the EasySep CD4+ T cell isolation kit. Each participant got two doses of an mRNA SARS-CoV-2 vaccine, either BNT162b2 or mRNA-1273. Library prep was done by the immunoSEQ multiplex PCR assay. TCRdb carries this immuneACCESS record with in-frame sequences only. Its versions omit some clonotypes, under half of them owing to an unresolved V gene in the studies checked, with the rest unexplained. For this sample there are roughly 40,000 clones; around 73% appear just once. Roughly 7.7% of the sample rests with the top ten. What these receptors recognize is not known. The sequences come from CD4+ T cells from PBMCs cultured without peptide, collected after COVID-19 vaccination. These receptors came from a human donor who received a COVID-19 vaccine.

This clone occurred a few times. The chain has TRBV9 and TRBJ2-2; 7 positions agree with TRBD1. The V segment lost 2 bases and the J segment 3 bases; nucleotides outside the gene matches: 4. Germline CDR1 is SGDLS and CDR2 is YYNGEE. The CDR3 spans 15 residues. The CDR3 here is CASSVGTAYTGELFF. In nucleotides, the CDR3 is TGTGCCAGCAGCGTCGGGACAGCTTACACCGGGGAGCTGTTTTTT. Full variable domain (remainder filled in from reference TRBV9 and TRBJ2-2): DSGVTQTPKHLITATGQRVTLRCSPRSGDLSVYWYQQSLDQGLQFLIQYYNGEERAKGNILERFSAQQFPDLHSELNLSSLELGDSALYFCASSVGTAYTGELFFGEGSRLTVL.

This sequence joins TRBV20-1 and TRBJ2-3; D not resolved. Germline CDR1 reads DFQATT; CDR2 reads SNEGSKA (reference sequence). The ends were cut back, 2 bases at V and 5 bases at J, with 5 bases in the middle. The CDR3 consists of 11 residues. The CDR3 reads CSARPGDTQYF. The CDR3 region has the DNA TGCAGTGCTAGACCGGGAGATACGCAGTATTTT.

This chain connects TRBV25-1 to TRBJ2-7; D call uncertain. Per germline, CDR1 MGHDK and CDR2 SYGVNS. The CDR3 is 14 residues long. V gave up 6 bases and J gave up 2 bases, with 14 bases separating them. The CDR3 nucleotides are TGTGCCAGCAGGGAGACTTCTAGGGCCTACGAGCAGTACTTC. This sequence encodes CASRETSRAYEQYF.

The V gene is TRBV27, the J gene TRBJ2-5, with 7 bases fitting TRBD2. Trimming cost V 5 bases and J 5 bases; bases outside gene matches: 5. The germline V gene has CDR1 MNHEY and CDR2 SMNVEV (reference sequence). This CDR3 has 13 residues. This CDR3 reads CASSQREGETQYF. In DNA, the CDR3 is TGTGCCAGCAGTCAAAGGGAGGGGGAGACCCAGTACTTC.

This clone was recorded only once. The rearrangement joins TRBV3-1 (or the pseudogene TRBV3-2) to TRBJ1-2, with D possibly matching TRBD1 (5 bases). CDR3 length: 12 amino acids. Trimming shortened V by 1 base and J by 7 bases, and 7 bases separated the two germline ends. Per the germline V gene, CDR1 is LGHDT and CDR2 is YNNKEL (reference sequence). CDR3 sequence reads: CASSQVQGGYTF. CDR3 coding DNA: TGTGCCAGCAGCCAAGTGCAGGGTGGCTACACCTTC.

This clone was observed a few times. The rearrangement links TRBV5-4 to TRBJ2-7; 13 bases are a match to TRBD2. V shed 2 bases and J 3 bases; nucleotides not matched to a gene: 8. The CDR3 is 17 amino acids. CDR1 is SGHNT and CDR2 is YYREEE in the germline V gene (reference sequence). CDR3 DNA sequence: TGTGCCAGCAGCTTTAAACTAGCGGGAGGGAGAAGCTACGAGCAGTACTTC. Encoded protein: CASSFKLAGGRSYEQYF.

The V and J genes are TRBV5-1 and TRBJ1-5, with 10 positions matching TRBD1. Trimming cost V 0 bases and J 5 bases; bases outside gene matches: 2. Germline V CDR1 and CDR2: SGHRS, YFSETQ. This CDR3 has 15 residues. CDR3 sequence reads: CASSLEGTGDQPQHF. In DNA form, the CDR3 reads TGCGCCAGCAGCTTGGAGGGGACAGGGGATCAGCCCCAGCATTTT.

This clone was recorded once. This chain connects TRBV6-5 to TRBJ1-2; D gene uncertain. CDR1 MNHEY and CDR2 SVGAGI come from the germline V gene. V was trimmed by 3 bases and J by 2 bases, leaving 13 bases between them. CDR3 length: 15 residues. The CDR3 loop is CASSYIAGANYGYTF. The DNA of the CDR3 is TGTGCCAGCAGTTATATAGCGGGAGCGAACTATGGCTACACCTTC.

The rearrangement links TRBV7-8 to TRBJ1-5; 11 bases match TRBD1. Trimming took 5 bases from V and 5 from J; bases not matched to a gene: 8. The CDR3 has 16 amino acids. Germline CDR1 SGHVS, CDR2 FQNEAQ. For the CDR3, the DNA is TGTGCCAGCAGCCGAGAGGACAGGGGGCGCCATCAGCCCCAGCATTTT. Its translation: CASSREDRGRHQPQHF.

This rearrangement joins TRBV5-6 to TRBJ2-7; D not certain. Deletions cut 2 bases from V and 2 bases from J, with 11 bases between. Germline CDR1 is SGHDT and CDR2 is YYEEEE. The CDR3 covers 14 residues. The CDR3 DNA sequence: TGTGCCAGCAGCTTTTACGACCTAGCCTACGAGCAGTACTTC. It codes for CASSFYDLAYEQYF.

Judged by abundance, this clone is medium-sized. The chain joins TRBV27 to TRBJ1-5; D possibly corresponds to TRBD1 (6 bases). Germline V gene lookup returns CDR1 MNHEY and CDR2 SMNVEV (reference sequence). The CDR3 consists of 15 residues. V was trimmed by 8 bases and J by 0 bases, leaving 14 bases between them. CDR3 residues: CASQSGQTSNQPQHF. The CDR3 coding sequence is TGTGCCAGCCAATCGGGACAAACTAGCAATCAGCCCCAGCATTTT.